These 29 T cell receptor beta chains share one sample of origin, sequenced in a study of a mutant IDH1 vaccine in newly diagnosed glioma listed by TCRdb under 2021. Library preparation was by the immunoSEQ multiplex PCR assay. Not all clones reach the TCRdb copy of this immuneACCESS table, which keeps in-frame sequences only. Checked studies attribute under half of the gap to unresolved V genes and leave the rest unexplained. The sample table lists tens of thousands of clones, about 91% of them with a count of one. The ten largest clones capture 2.6% of the sample. The time point label here, explained by the study, means: baseline, week 1 (first vaccination visit). What this sample's treatment or condition label stands for: pre-vaccination baseline after standard-of-care therapy. Here the sequenced sample was PBMCs, taken from a glioma patient treated with radiotherapy, temozolomide or both. The receptors derive from a man aged 50 or older with glioma.

This clone has a handful of counts. This rearrangement joins TRBV29-1 to TRBJ1-1; 7 positions match TRBD1. V trimming: 7 bases; J trimming: 6 bases; junction bases outside the gene matches: 14. This CDR3 has 14 residues. The germline V gene has CDR1 SQVTM and CDR2 ANQGSEA. CDR3 sequence: CSGGERQGGAEAFF. The CDR3 nucleotides read TGCAGCGGCGGAGAGCGGCAGGGGGGGGCTGAAGCTTTCTTT.

The chain uses TRBV19 and TRBJ2-1; the match to TRBD2 covers 10 bases. Germline CDR1 is LNHDA and CDR2 is SQIVND (reference sequence). The CDR3 totals 18 residues. V trimming: 2 bases; J trimming: 1 base; junction bases outside the gene matches: 8. CDR3 sequence: CASSIRESSGRSYNEQFF. CDR3 bases: TGTGCCAGTAGTATAAGGGAGAGTAGCGGGAGGTCCTACAATGAGCAGTTCTTC.

The sample holds one count of this clone. The chain couples TRBV29-1 to TRBJ1-2; D is perhaps TRBD1 (5 bases). The CDR3 runs 15 residues. CDR1 and CDR2 from the germline V gene are SQVTM and ANQGSEA. Trimming stripped 2 bases from V and 0 bases from J, with 13 bases between. The CDR3 DNA reads as TGCAGCGTTGAACTCATGGGGCCGACTAACTATGGCTACACCTTC. Its protein product is CSVELMGPTNYGYTF.

This chain links TRBV5-1 with TRBJ1-1; D is unclear. Trimming stripped 4 bases from V and 0 bases from J, with 10 bases between. Germline V gene data show CDR1 as SGHRS and CDR2 as YFSETQ. The CDR3 length is 14 residues. CDR3 nucleotide sequence: TGCGCCAGCAGCGACCGATTTATGAACACTGAAGCTTTCTTT. Encoded protein: CASSDRFMNTEAFF.

V and J are TRBV29-1 and TRBJ2-4; 12 positions match TRBD1. V lost 5 bases to trimming and J lost 7 bases; unmatched junction nucleotides: 6. This CDR3 contains 14 residues. CDR1 and CDR2 from the germline V gene are SQVTM and ANQGSEA. The CDR3 spells CSVTSGTGGNIQYF. CDR3 nucleotide sequence: TGCAGCGTTACTTCCGGGACAGGGGGCAACATTCAGTACTTC.

The chain couples TRBV7-8 to TRBJ2-1, with 7 bases identical to TRBD2. The trim removed 1 base at V and 4 bases at J, leaving 7 bases unmatched. Germline V CDR1 and CDR2: SGHVS, FQNEAQ. The CDR3 has 16 amino acids. The CDR3 protein is CASSLGLGGGYNEQFF. CDR3 DNA sequence: TGTGCCAGCAGCTTAGGCCTCGGCGGGGGATACAATGAGCAGTTCTTC.

The J gene is TRBJ1-1, the V gene TRBV25-1; D gene ambiguous. This CDR3 comprises 13 residues. Per germline, CDR1 MGHDK and CDR2 SYGVNS. The germline V and J ends were trimmed by 7 bases and 0 bases, with 9 bases remaining between them. CDR3: CASKLHLNTEAFF. DNA for the CDR3: TGTGCCAGCAAATTACACCTGAACACTGAAGCTTTCTTT.

The chain joins TRBV5-4 to TRBJ2-1, with D perhaps matching TRBD1 (6 bases). Germline V gene sequence: CDR1 SGHNT, CDR2 YYREEE (reference sequence). Trimming took off 3 bases at V and 0 bases at J, with 10 bases between the two ends. CDR3 size: 15 residues. The CDR3 nucleotides read TGTGCCAGCAGCTGGGACACGAGCTCCTACAATGAGCAGTTCTTC. This sequence encodes CASSWDTSSYNEQFF.

The chain carries TRBV4-3 and TRBJ2-5; TRBD2 aligns across 14 bases. The CDR3 totals 16 residues. Germline V gives CDR1 LGHNA, CDR2 YSLEER. Germline trimming cut 4 bases from V and 2 bases from J; bases unmatched to any gene: 3. CDR3 DNA sequence: TGCGCCAGCAGCCCCGGACTAGCGGGGGGACAAGAGACCCAGTACTTC. This encodes CASSPGLAGGQETQYF.

This rearrangement joins TRBV9 to TRBJ1-1; tentative D call: TRBD1 (5 bases). Trimming shortened V by 3 bases and J by 5 bases, and 17 bases separated the two germline ends. In germline, CDR1 is SGDLS, CDR2 YYNGEE. The CDR3 is 15 residues long. The CDR3, as DNA: TGTGCCAGCAGCGAGGGCGGCAGGGTTGGTACTGAAGCTTTCTTT. Its protein product is CASSEGGRVGTEAFF.

The rearrangement links TRBV4-3 to TRBJ2-3; tentatively, D is TRBD2 (6 bases). The germline V gene encodes CDR1 LGHNA and CDR2 YSLEER. V lost 0 bases, J lost 5 bases, and 9 bases lay in between. This CDR3 is built from 14 residues. The CDR3 loop reads CASSQDGGKDTQYF. As DNA, the CDR3 is TGCGCCAGCAGCCAAGATGGGGGGAAAGATACGCAGTATTTT.

The chain links TRBV7-2 to TRBJ1-1; TRBD1 aligns across 7 bases. CDR1 and CDR2 from the germline V gene are SGHTA and FQGNSA. V lost 5 bases to trimming and J lost 7 bases; unmatched junction nucleotides: 13. The length of the CDR3 is 15 residues. The CDR3 DNA sequence: TGTGCCAGCAGCGTCGACAGGGCCCGGAGGGGTGAAGCTTTCTTT. This sequence encodes CASSVDRARRGEAFF.

CDR3 in DNA: TGTGCCAGCAGGGCCCGGACAGGGGGCACCCAATACTCCTACGAGCAGTACTTC. Protein: CASRARTGGTQYSYEQYF. The chain uses TRBV6-4 and TRBJ2-7, with 11 nucleotides matching TRBD1. The CDR3 loop spans 18 amino acids. The V gene's germline CDR1 is MRHNA and CDR2 SNTAGT. V shed 6 bases and J 0 bases; nucleotides not matched to a gene: 13.

J is TRBJ1-4 and V is TRBV5-6; 10 nucleotides match TRBD1. Germline V gene data show CDR1 as SGHDT and CDR2 as YYEEEE. This CDR3 has 17 residues. J gave up 0 bases and V 2 bases, and 4 bases lay outside the gene matches. The CDR3 spells CASSFGTGVATNEKLFF. DNA of the CDR3: TGTGCCAGCAGCTTTGGGACAGGGGTTGCAACTAATGAAAAACTGTTTTTT.

This chain connects TRBV13 to TRBJ2-5; D is possibly TRBD2 (5 bases). CDR3 length: 14 amino acids. In germline, CDR1 is PRHDT, CDR2 FYEKMQ (reference sequence). The germline V and J ends were trimmed by 5 bases and 5 bases, with 15 bases remaining between them. The CDR3 here is CASSLRSDYETQYF. Written as DNA, the CDR3 is TGTGCCAGCAGCCTTAGGAGCGACTACGAGACCCAGTACTTC.

The V call is TRBV4-2, the J call TRBJ2-7; 12 bases line up with TRBD2. CDR3 length: 16 residues. Unmatched junction bases numbered 5, after V lost 1 base and J lost 4 bases. Germline CDR1 reads LGHNA; CDR2 reads YNFKEQ. In DNA form, the CDR3 reads TGTGCCAGCAGCCAAGGACTAGCGGGGGCCCAGTACGAGCAGTACTTC. This codes for CASSQGLAGAQYEQYF.

The chain employs TRBV6-6 and TRBJ1-2, with a weak D call TRBD1 (6 bases). Deletions cut 6 bases from V and 4 bases from J, with 15 bases between. Germline V lookup: CDR1 MNHNY, CDR2 SVGAGI (reference sequence). CDR3 length equals 14 residues. CDR3 amino acids: CASSLSGAPYGYTF. CDR3 sequence (DNA): TGTGCCAGCAGCCTGTCGGGGGCACCCTATGGCTACACCTTC.

The chain is built from TRBV4-2 and TRBJ2-5; unclear D gene. Germline CDR1 and CDR2: LGHNA and YNFKEQ. The V gene lost 4 bases and the J gene lost 5 bases, with 14 bases spanning the gap. The CDR3 is 14 amino acids. DNA of the CDR3: TGTGCCAGCAGCCGATCCGAGGTGGAGGAGACCCAGTACTTC. Residues: CASSRSEVEETQYF.

CDR3 DNA sequence: TGCGCCAGCAGCTCCGGGACAAGCGGCTACGAGCAGTACTTC. Its protein product is CASSSGTSGYEQYF. The J gene is TRBJ2-7, the V gene TRBV5-1; possibly TRBD1 for D (6 bases). This CDR3 is built from 14 residues. Looked up from germline, CDR1 is SGHRS and CDR2 is YFSETQ. Trimming stripped 3 bases from V and 3 bases from J, with 13 bases between. Filled out from reference TRBV5-1 and TRBJ2-7, the complete variable domain reads KAGVTQTPRYLIKTRGQQVTLSCSPISGHRSVSWYQQTPGQGLQFLFEYFSETQRNKGNFPGRFSGRQFSNSRSEMNVSTLELGDSALYLCASSSGTSGYEQYFGPGTRLTVT.

V usage is TRBV2 and J usage is TRBJ2-5, with TRBD2 identical over 9 bases. Looked up from germline, CDR1 is SNHLY and CDR2 is FYNNEI. The CDR3 sequence is 13 residues long. With V trimmed by 4 bases and J by 6 bases, 3 bases remained unmatched. In DNA, the CDR3 is TGTGCCAGCAGTGGGGCTAGCGGGAAGACCCAGTACTTC. Protein product: CASSGASGKTQYF.

This chain joins TRBV19 and TRBJ2-4; tentative D call: TRBD1 (6 bases). This CDR3 spans 14 amino acids. CDR1 and CDR2 from the germline V gene are LNHDA and SQIVND (reference sequence). Trimming pared 5 bases from V and 8 bases from J, leaving 16 bases between. CDR3 loop: CASSRQGLGDIQYF. Written as DNA, the CDR3 is TGTGCCAGTAGTCGTCAGGGGCTCGGGGACATTCAGTACTTC.

The V gene is TRBV6-4, the J gene TRBJ2-7; 7 bases line up with TRBD1. CDR3 length: 13 amino acids. J gave up 9 bases and V 4 bases, and 9 bases lay outside the gene matches. From germline, CDR1 is MRHNA and CDR2 SNTAGT. CDR3 nucleotides: TGTGCCAGCAGTGCCACGGACAGGACGGTGCAGTACTTC. Amino acids: CASSATDRTVQYF.

The rearrangement uses TRBV19 and TRBJ1-1, with D possibly matching TRBD1 (6 bases). CDR3 size: 14 residues. Germline V gene lookup returns CDR1 LNHDA and CDR2 SQIVND (reference sequence). Trimming stripped 9 bases from V and 2 bases from J, with 16 bases between. The CDR3 DNA follows: TGTGCCAGCCAAACAGTGGGGGCAAACACTGAAGCTTTCTTT. Protein: CASQTVGANTEAFF.

This sequence joins TRBV5-4 and TRBJ2-7; D is uncertain. The V gene's germline CDR1 is SGHNT and CDR2 YYREEE (reference sequence). The CDR3 has 15 residues. Trimming took 0 bases from V and 0 from J, leaving 10 bases between them. CDR3 protein: CASSLEAGISYEQYF. The DNA for the CDR3 is TGTGCCAGCAGCTTGGAGGCAGGCATCTCCTACGAGCAGTACTTC.

The CDR3, as DNA: TGTGCCATCAGTGGACGACAGGGGGCTGGAAACACCATATATTTT. Protein sequence: CAISGRQGAGNTIYF. The gene calls are TRBV10-3 and TRBJ1-3; 9 bases align to TRBD1. Germline V gives CDR1 ENHRY, CDR2 SYGVKD. The J segment lost 2 bases and the V segment lost 4 bases, leaving 3 bases of the junction unmatched. The CDR3 has 15 amino acids.

This rearrangement joins TRBV5-1 to TRBJ2-5; 10 bases are shared with TRBD1. CDR1 is SGHRS and CDR2 is YFSETQ in the germline V gene. V gave up 0 bases and J gave up 4 bases; unmatched junction bases: 3. The CDR3 runs to 15 residues. The CDR3 DNA follows: TGCGCCAGCAGCTTGGGACAGGGGGCAGGAGAGACCCAGTACTTC. Protein: CASSLGQGAGETQYF. Full variable domain (remainder filled in from reference TRBV5-1 and TRBJ2-5): KAGVTQTPRYLIKTRGQQVTLSCSPISGHRSVSWYQQTPGQGLQFLFEYFSETQRNKGNFPGRFSGRQFSNSRSEMNVSTLELGDSALYLCASSLGQGAGETQYFGPGTRLLVL.

This clone was observed once. The rearrangement joins TRBV29-1 to TRBJ1-2; tentatively, D is TRBD1 (6 bases). The germline V and J ends were trimmed by 2 bases and 2 bases, with 18 bases remaining between them. Looked up from germline, CDR1 is SQVTM and CDR2 is ANQGSEA. The CDR3 loop spans 16 amino acids. Written as DNA, the CDR3 is TGCAGCGTTGAAATTGAAACAGGGTTAGTGAACTATGGCTACACCTTC. This codes for CSVEIETGLVNYGYTF.

The V gene is TRBV5-5, the J gene TRBJ2-1; a possible D gene is TRBD2 (6 bases). Germline V gene lookup returns CDR1 SGHKS and CDR2 YYEKEE (reference sequence). The CDR3 length is 14 residues. The ends were cut back, 4 bases at V and 2 bases at J, with 10 bases in the middle. CDR3 nucleotides: TGTGCCAGCAGCGTCGGGGGTCCCTACAATGAGCAGTTCTTC. Translation gives CASSVGGPYNEQFF.

The chain recombines TRBV6-6 with TRBJ1-5, with 8 bases lining up with TRBD1. This CDR3 region has 14 residues. Germline lookup yields CDR1 MNHNY and CDR2 SVGAGI (reference sequence). V was pared by 6 bases and J by 6 bases, with 7 bases of the junction left unmatched. DNA for the CDR3: TGTGCCAGCAGCCAGGCACAGGGGGGTCAGCCCCAGCATTTT. It is translated as CASSQAQGGQPQHF.